These 5 T cell receptor beta chains originate from one sample sequenced in a study of Graves' ophthalmopathy and Graves' hyperthyroidism. Scientists amplified the TCR beta CDR3 regions from RNA transcripts. First-round RT-PCR used HTBI primers; second-round multiplex PCR followed. MiXCR, applied by TCRdb to the multiplex PCR reads, yields one record per CDR3 protein. Of approximately 700,000 distinct CDR3 sequences listed, around 40% were seen once; the top ten hold roughly 45%. Sequencing used peripheral blood. Every receptor here comes from an adult man with Graves' ophthalmopathy.

The chain joins TRBV25-1 to TRBJ2-5, with 10 nucleotides matching TRBD1. The end of the DNA fits TRBJ2-1 better, so the J call may be wrong. From germline, CDR1 is MGHDK and CDR2 SYGVNS. This CDR3 contains 17 residues. This CDR3 reads CASSAPFGTGVDNEQFF. CDR3 in DNA: TGTGCCAGCAGTGCGCCTTTTGGGACAGGGGTAGACAATGAGCAGTTCTTC.

The chain couples TRBV10-3 to TRBJ1-2; no reliable D call. Looked up from germline, CDR1 is ENHRY and CDR2 is SYGVKD. Trimming removed 10 bases at V and 8 bases at J, with 11 bases between. The CDR3 runs to 10 residues. Written as DNA, the CDR3 is TGTGCCAGCATGTATTGGGGCTACACCTTC. Translating it yields CASMYWGYTF.

The V and J genes are TRBV6-5 and TRBJ1-3; D ambiguous. V lost 5 bases and J lost 0, with 17 bases in between. Germline-derived CDR1 and CDR2 are MNHEY and SVGAGI. The length of the CDR3 is 17 residues. CDR3 protein: CASSRGRRTSSGNTIYF. In DNA, the CDR3 is TGTGCCAGCAGTCGTGGACGGAGGACGAGCTCTGGAAACACCATATATTTT.

This clonotype was observed a few times. This chain uses TRBV20-1 with TRBJ1-2; TRBD1 matches at 8 bases. After removal of 4 bases from V and 2 bases from J, the junction contained 6 bases not matched to a gene. The CDR3 sequence is 14 residues long. Germline V gene sequence: CDR1 DFQATT, CDR2 SNEGSKA (reference sequence). The chain's CDR3 is CSAITGGQNYGYTF. Written as DNA, the CDR3 is TGCAGTGCTATCACAGGGGGACAGAACTATGGCTACACCTTC.

Ten or more counts support this clonotype. This rearrangement joins TRBV15 to TRBJ1-3; D remains unclear. From germline, CDR1 is LNHNV and CDR2 YYDKDF (reference sequence). Deletions cut 5 bases from V and 0 bases from J, with 11 bases between. The CDR3 is made up of 15 amino acids. The DNA for the CDR3 is TGTGCCACCAGCGCTCGTGGGAGCTCTGGAAACACCATATATTTT. It codes for CATSARGSSGNTIYF.